This T cell receptor (beta chain) was retrieved from a study of identical twins. This clonotype was picked up a small number of times. Template switching added a universal primer site; cDNA carried unique molecular identifiers. TCRdb fed the 5' RACE reads into MiXCR, producing one record per CDR3 protein. The sample carries about 200,000 distinct CDR3 sequences, around 8% recorded once. This same sample was also taken into another study, of yellow fever vaccine responses in identical twins.

This TCR was sampled from a woman aged 18-35 years in good health. The sequenced sample consisted of memory (CD45RO+) T cells sorted from blood.

CDR3 loop: CASSLGRQDIQYF. For the CDR3, the DNA is TGTGCCAGCAGCTTAGGAAGGCAGGACATTCAGTACTTC. V gene TRBV7-2 combines with J gene TRBJ2-4; D call uncertain. CDR1 is SGHTA and CDR2 is FQGNSA in the germline V gene. This CDR3 has 13 residues. Trimming took 1 base from V and 8 from J, leaving 9 bases between them.